Each of the 31 T cell receptor beta chains below was sequenced from the same sample in a study of cytomegalovirus exposure and HLA in healthy donors. With 60 Vbeta and 13 Jbeta primers, the PCR was carried out. Produced via immunoSEQ multiplex PCR; TCRdb's table is partial and in-frame only. The table includes around 90,000 clones, 85% detected once. Specimen: PBMCs. The receptor set was obtained from a man aged 35-49 years in good health and CMV-seropositive.

The chain couples TRBV7-3 to TRBJ2-5, with TRBD2 identical over 8 bases. Trimming cost V 5 bases and J 5 bases; bases outside gene matches: 10. There are 15 residues in the CDR3. Looked up from germline, CDR1 is SGHTA and CDR2 is FQGTGA. This CDR3 reads CASSPNIAGRETQYF. In nucleotides, the CDR3 is TGTGCCAGCAGCCCCAACATAGCGGGACGGGAGACCCAGTACTTC.

This clone was observed once. A read error may produce the germline difference seen at one junction end. This chain connects TRBV7-3 to TRBJ2-1, with TRBD2 matching 9 bases. The germline CDR1 and CDR2 sequences are SGHTA and FQGTGA. The CDR3 totals 16 residues. CDR3 nucleotides: TGTTCCAGCAGCTTAAGGACTAGCGCAAACTACAATGAGCAGTTCTTC. Translated: CSSSLRTSANYNEQFF.

The chain carries TRBV18 and TRBJ1-2; 7 bases map to TRBD1. From germline, CDR1 is KGHSH and CDR2 LQKENI. The trim removed 4 bases at V and 0 bases at J, leaving 5 bases unmatched. There are 15 residues in the CDR3. CDR3 in DNA: TGTGCCAGCTCACGGGACAGCCTAGCTAACTATGGCTACACCTTC. Its protein is CASSRDSLANYGYTF.

Here the CDR3 reads CASSLTGADTQYF. CDR3 coding DNA: TGTGCCAGCAGCCTAACCGGGGCAGATACGCAGTATTTT. The J gene is TRBJ2-3, the V gene TRBV7-2, with a weak D call TRBD2 (5 bases). The CDR3 extends over 13 amino acids. The V gene lost 5 bases and the J gene lost 4 bases, with 10 bases spanning the gap. The germline CDR1 and CDR2 sequences are SGHTA and FQGNSA.

With regard to this clone: Other DNA sequences in the sample encode the same CDR3. This sequence joins TRBV5-1 and TRBJ1-1; perhaps TRBD1 as D (5 bases). In germline, CDR1 is SGHRS, CDR2 YFSETQ. This CDR3 region has 13 residues. Trimming removed 4 bases at V and 1 base at J, with 8 bases between. The CDR3 DNA is TGCGCCAGCAGCCTACAGGAGAACACTGAAGCTTTCTTT. Encoded protein: CASSLQENTEAFF.

V usage is TRBV10-3 and J usage is TRBJ2-3, with 7 bases fitting TRBD2. CDR1 is ENHRY and CDR2 is SYGVKD in the germline V gene. CDR3 length: 13 amino acids. Unmatched junction bases numbered 5, after V lost 7 bases and J lost 4 bases. The CDR3 spells CAIKGRDPDTQYF. The CDR3 DNA follows: TGTGCCATCAAGGGGAGGGATCCAGATACGCAGTATTTT.

The chain is built from TRBV7-2 and TRBJ2-2; 9 bases align to TRBD1. There are 17 residues in the CDR3. Per the germline V gene, CDR1 is SGHTA and CDR2 is FQGNSA. The trim removed 0 bases at V and 4 bases at J, leaving 6 bases unmatched. For the CDR3, the DNA is TGTGCCAGCAGCTTAGCCGAGGGACAGGGATTCACCGGGGAGCTGTTTTTT. Translated, it gives CASSLAEGQGFTGELFF.

V and J are TRBV14 and TRBJ2-1, with TRBD2 as a possible D gene (5 bases). The CDR3 extends over 14 amino acids. CDR1 and CDR2 (germline): SGHDN, FVKESK. V dropped 1 base and J dropped 7 bases, with 11 bases sitting between them. This CDR3 reads CASSQVGMGNEQFF. DNA for the CDR3: TGTGCCAGCAGCCAAGTCGGGATGGGGAATGAGCAGTTCTTC. Filled out from reference TRBV14 and TRBJ2-1, the complete variable domain reads EAGVTQFPSHSVIEKGQTVTLRCDPISGHDNLYWYRRVMGKEIKFLLHFVKESKQDESGMPNNRFLAERTGGTYSTLKVQPAELEDSGVYFCASSQVGMGNEQFFGPGTRLTVL.

This clone was found once. In DNA, the CDR3 is TGCGCCAGCAGCCGAGGGACTAGCGGGGGGGACCGTTACGAGCAGTACTTC. Translation: CASSRGTSGGDRYEQYF. The V call is TRBV4-1, the J call TRBJ2-7; 16 bases align to TRBD2. Losses at the gene ends were 4 bases for V and 4 bases for J; bases not matched to a gene: 7. Germline values: CDR1 MGHRA, CDR2 YSYEKL. This CDR3 spans 17 amino acids.

This clone was counted once. The gene calls are TRBV19 and TRBJ2-4, with TRBD2 identical over 10 bases. The CDR3 has 17 amino acids. Germline-derived CDR1 and CDR2 are LNHDA and SQIVND (reference sequence). After removal of 0 bases from V and 4 bases from J, the junction contained 6 bases not matched to a gene. CDR3 in amino acids: CASSIEASGRVKNIQYF. DNA of the CDR3: TGTGCCAGTAGTATAGAAGCTAGCGGGAGAGTTAAAAACATTCAGTACTTC.

The rearrangement joins TRBV5-1 to TRBJ2-4; 7 nucleotides agree with TRBD2. With V trimmed by 0 bases and J by 4 bases, 4 bases remained unmatched. CDR3 length: 15 residues. Germline CDR1 is SGHRS and CDR2 is YFSETQ. The CDR3 coding sequence is TGCGCCAGCAGCTTGGGAGGGCGGGAGAAAAACATTCAGTACTTC. Translated, it gives CASSLGGREKNIQYF.

The chain combines TRBV6-1 with TRBJ2-7, with a tentative D call TRBD1 (5 bases). Trimming cost V 0 bases and J 6 bases, with 9 bases left between them. Germline lookup yields CDR1 MNHNS and CDR2 SASEGT. CDR3 length: 13 residues. Here the CDR3 DNA reads TGTGCCAGCAGTGAAGCGCCAGGGCTCGAGCAGTACTTC. Its protein product is CASSEAPGLEQYF.

The genes are TRBV18 and TRBJ2-7; 7 nucleotides agree with TRBD1. J was trimmed by 0 bases and V by 1 base; bases with no gene match: 3. The CDR3 loop spans 15 amino acids. Germline V gene sequence: CDR1 KGHSH, CDR2 LQKENI. The CDR3: CASSPRDSSSYEQYF. The CDR3 DNA follows: TGTGCCAGCTCACCACGGGACAGTAGCTCCTACGAGCAGTACTTC.

This chain connects TRBV6-5 to TRBJ2-5; 10 bases line up with TRBD2. Germline V gene sequence: CDR1 MNHEY, CDR2 SVGAGI. The CDR3 covers 15 residues. V was clipped by 6 bases and J by 5 bases; unmatched bases: 9. The CDR3 sequence is CASSVKREGGETQYF. The CDR3, as DNA: TGTGCCAGCAGCGTAAAGCGGGAGGGGGGGGAGACCCAGTACTTC.

The J gene is TRBJ1-1, the V gene TRBV6-6; perhaps TRBD1 as D (5 bases). The germline gives CDR1 MNHNY, CDR2 SVGAGI (reference sequence). V was shortened by 2 bases and J by 2 bases, with 12 bases between the two germline ends. The CDR3 is made up of 15 amino acids. The CDR3 loop is CASSYRSGFNTEAFF. The DNA for the CDR3 is TGTGCCAGCAGTTACCGTTCAGGGTTTAACACTGAAGCTTTCTTT.

The V call is TRBV28, the J call TRBJ2-1; tentative D call: TRBD2 (6 bases). CDR1 MDHEN and CDR2 SYDVKM come from the germline V gene. This CDR3 has 15 residues. Trimming left V 0 bases short and J 6 bases short, with 12 bases between. In DNA, the CDR3 is TGTGCCAGCAGTTTATGGACGGGAGTGGCCAATGAGCAGTTCTTC. Translating it yields CASSLWTGVANEQFF.

V and J are TRBV5-4 and TRBJ1-3; no definite D call. This CDR3 contains 14 residues. Germline values: CDR1 SGHNT, CDR2 YYREEE (reference sequence). The ends were cut back, 4 bases at V and 1 base at J, with 9 bases in the middle. The CDR3 DNA sequence: TGTGCCAGCAGCCCCGCGGGTTCTGGAAACACCATATATTTT. Its protein product is CASSPAGSGNTIYF.

The genes are TRBV4-1 and TRBJ2-7, with 9 bases matching TRBD1. V lost 1 base to trimming and J lost 2 bases; unmatched junction nucleotides: 6. The CDR3 is 16 amino acids. Germline lookup yields CDR1 MGHRA and CDR2 YSYEKL. This CDR3 is CASSQAAGTGPYEQYF. As DNA, the CDR3 is TGCGCCAGCAGCCAAGCCGCCGGGACAGGGCCCTACGAGCAGTACTTC.

This sequence joins TRBV10-2 and TRBJ2-7; 11 bases agree with TRBD1. The CDR3 spans 15 residues. V was clipped by 6 bases and J by 1 base; unmatched bases: 5. In germline, CDR1 is WSHSY, CDR2 SAAADI. The CDR3 DNA sequence: TGCGCCAGCAGATCCGGGACAGGGGGATCCTACGAGCAGTACTTC. It translates to CASRSGTGGSYEQYF.

This clone showed up just a few times. The chain joins TRBV6-1 to TRBJ1-1; TRBD1 aligns across 9 bases. This CDR3 region has 14 residues. V lost 1 base, J lost 3 bases, and 0 bases stayed unmatched. Germline CDR1 MNHNS, CDR2 SASEGT. The CDR3 sequence is CASSEGTGDTEAFF. CDR3 sequence (DNA): TGTGCCAGCAGTGAAGGGACAGGGGACACTGAAGCTTTCTTT.

The V and J genes are TRBV19 and TRBJ2-2, with TRBD1 matching over 8 bases. The CDR3 contains 14 residues. J was trimmed by 4 bases and V by 6 bases; bases with no gene match: 4. Germline V CDR1 and CDR2: LNHDA, SQIVND (reference sequence). The CDR3 sequence: CASSPQGVTGELFF. The CDR3 DNA follows: TGTGCCAGTAGCCCACAGGGGGTCACCGGGGAGCTGTTTTTT.

This chain joins TRBV11-2 and TRBJ2-5; D call uncertain. CDR1 and CDR2 from the germline V gene are SGHAT and FQNNGV. V dropped 4 bases and J dropped 5 bases, with 14 bases sitting between them. The CDR3 contains 14 residues. CDR3 nucleotide sequence: TGTGCCAGCAGCTCACACCTTTACGGGGAGACCCAGTACTTC. Translation: CASSSHLYGETQYF.

The rearrangement uses TRBV4-1 and TRBJ2-5, with 8 bases aligning to TRBD2. The germline V gene encodes CDR1 MGHRA and CDR2 YSYEKL. CDR3 length equals 16 residues. V gave up 1 base and J gave up 2 bases; unmatched junction bases: 6. The CDR3 loop is CASSQGRTSGQETQYF. CDR3 in DNA: TGCGCCAGCAGCCAAGGGCGCACTAGCGGACAAGAGACCCAGTACTTC.

The chain employs TRBV7-3 and TRBJ1-5, with TRBD1 matching over 10 bases. This CDR3 spans 16 amino acids. Unmatched junction bases numbered 10, after V lost 4 bases and J lost 7 bases. Looked up from germline, CDR1 is SGHTA and CDR2 is FQGTGA. The CDR3 sequence is CASSSGDRGTGQPQHF. In DNA, the CDR3 is TGTGCCAGCAGCTCCGGGGACAGGGGAACAGGGCAGCCCCAGCATTTT. The entire variable domain, with the rest obtained from reference TRBV7-3 and TRBJ1-5, is as follows: GAGVSQTPSNKVTEKGKYVELRCDPISGHTALYWYRQSLGQGPEFLIYFQGTGAADDSGLPNDRFFAVRPEGSVSTLKIQRTERGDSAVYLCASSSGDRGTGQPQHFGDGTRLSIL.

CDR3 in DNA: TGTGCCAGCATGGGGCAGAGCTCCTACGAGCAGTACTTC. Amino acid sequence: CASMGQSSYEQYF. The V gene is TRBV27, the J gene TRBJ2-7; TRBD1 might be the D (5 bases). This CDR3 region has 13 residues. Germline V gene sequence: CDR1 MNHEY, CDR2 SMNVEV (reference sequence). V lost 7 bases and J lost 0, with 10 bases in between.

The V call is TRBV29-1, the J call TRBJ2-4; 9 positions match TRBD1. After removal of 4 bases from V and 1 base from J, the junction contained 11 bases not matched to a gene. The germline gives CDR1 SQVTM, CDR2 ANQGSEA. This CDR3 is 17 amino acids long. As DNA, the CDR3 is TGCAGCGTTGGGGGGGACAGGGAGGCGTGGGCCAAAAACATTCAGTACTTC. Its protein product is CSVGGDREAWAKNIQYF.

The V call is TRBV4-1, the J call TRBJ2-1; possible D gene TRBD2, 6 bases. Germline V gene sequence: CDR1 MGHRA, CDR2 YSYEKL. The CDR3 is 13 residues long. Trimming pared 0 bases from V and 12 bases from J, leaving 12 bases between. The CDR3 sequence: CASSQDGREVQFF. In DNA, the CDR3 is TGCGCCAGCAGCCAAGATGGAAGGGAGGTGCAGTTCTTC.

The chain carries TRBV4-1 and TRBJ2-7; TRBD1 might be the D (6 bases). Germline CDR1 reads MGHRA; CDR2 reads YSYEKL. The germline V and J ends were trimmed by 4 bases and 4 bases, with 11 bases remaining between them. This CDR3 is 13 amino acids long. As DNA, the CDR3 is TGCGCCAGCAGCCTAATAGGGGGTTACGAGCAGTACTTC. Protein: CASSLIGGYEQYF.

The CDR3 DNA sequence: TGTGCCAGCAGCGCCAGCGGGAGCGGCACCGGGGAGCTGTTTTTT. Amino acids: CASSASGSGTGELFF. This sequence joins TRBV9 and TRBJ2-2, with 8 bases identical to TRBD2. The CDR3 is 15 residues long. The V gene end was trimmed by 3 bases and the J gene end by 4 bases; junction bases not matched to a gene: 5. Germline loops: CDR1 SGDLS, CDR2 YYNGEE.

The chain couples TRBV14 to TRBJ2-7; 8 bases line up with TRBD2. CDR1 is SGHDN, CDR2 FVKESK, per germline. CDR3 length: 13 amino acids. After removal of 6 bases from V and 6 bases from J, the junction contained 7 bases not matched to a gene. The CDR3 DNA follows: TGTGCCAGCAGTACGGGAGGGCCATCCGAGCAGTACTTC. Its protein product is CASSTGGPSEQYF. Combining the CDR3 with reference TRBV14 and TRBJ2-7 gives the whole variable domain EAGVTQFPSHSVIEKGQTVTLRCDPISGHDNLYWYRRVMGKEIKFLLHFVKESKQDESGMPNNRFLAERTGGTYSTLKVQPAELEDSGVYFCASSTGGPSEQYFGPGTRLTVT.

V usage is TRBV9 and J usage is TRBJ2-1, with 12 bases aligning to TRBD2. Germline trimming cut 0 bases from V and 8 bases from J; bases unmatched to any gene: 3. The CDR3 sequence is 15 residues long. The germline V gene encodes CDR1 SGDLS and CDR2 YYNGEE. The CDR3 DNA is TGTGCCAGCAGCGTAGGTACTAGCGGGGGGTATGAGCAGTTCTTC. It encodes CASSVGTSGGYEQFF.